This T cell receptor (beta chain) is drawn from a study of T cell clones after liver transplantation. About the research overall: TCRbeta sequencing after a pre-transplant mixed lymphocyte reaction identified graft-donor-reactive clones, later tracked in post-transplant blood. General study results and limits: Compared with third party-reactive sequences, donor-reactive ones declined more, independent of withdrawal success. In a couple of subjects, few donor cells limited the measurable donor-reactive repertoire.

Alloreactive TCRbeta sequences came from sequencing proliferating CFSE-low cells in the MLR. Graft donor PBMCs, splenocytes, lymph-node cells, or third-party PBMCs stimulated pre-transplant recipient cells. The CDR3 covers 12 residues. Trimming removed 5 bases from V and 4 bases from J, with 6 bases in between. Germline V gives CDR1 SGHVS, CDR2 FNYEAQ. Generated by immunoSEQ multiplex PCR, the TCRdb table keeps only in-frame clones and is missing some. The sample shows under 6,000 clones, roughly a quarter of them seen only once. This clone is categorized as large. The antigen is undetermined. The chain links TRBV7-6 to TRBJ1-3; D call uncertain. This receptor was obtained from a human patient who received a liver transplant. A share of the T cells may be of graft donor origin. Material for sequencing was CD4+ T cells from cultured PBMCs. CDR3 DNA: TGTGCCAGCAGCCCCGGGGGAAACACCATATATTTT. Translated, it gives CASSPGGNTIYF.